This T cell receptor (beta chain) comes out of a study of blood T cells in healthy people across ages. About the research overall: Capture via template switching afforded approximately one barcoded beta molecule per two T cells.

The CDR3 extends over 14 amino acids. The V gene lost 2 bases and the J gene lost 3 bases, with 11 bases spanning the gap. Germline V gene lookup returns CDR1 DFQATT and CDR2 SNEGSKA (reference sequence). For the second PCR, which ran for roughly 6 to 12 cycles, a sample-barcoded 5' primer and a J-beta primer mix were used. TCRdb reprocessed the 5' RACE reads via MiXCR and lists one record per CDR3 protein. Of around 1,100,000 distinct CDR3 sequences in the sample, roughly two fifths were seen once. The sequencing input was blood. The V and J genes are TRBV20-1 and TRBJ2-1; D tentatively reads TRBD1 or TRBD2 (6 bases each). The TCR sequence derives from a man aged 18 to 30 in good health. In DNA form, the CDR3 reads TGCAGTGCTAGAAGGGGGGTATACTACAATGAGCAGTTCTTC. Translating it yields CSARRGVYYNEQFF.